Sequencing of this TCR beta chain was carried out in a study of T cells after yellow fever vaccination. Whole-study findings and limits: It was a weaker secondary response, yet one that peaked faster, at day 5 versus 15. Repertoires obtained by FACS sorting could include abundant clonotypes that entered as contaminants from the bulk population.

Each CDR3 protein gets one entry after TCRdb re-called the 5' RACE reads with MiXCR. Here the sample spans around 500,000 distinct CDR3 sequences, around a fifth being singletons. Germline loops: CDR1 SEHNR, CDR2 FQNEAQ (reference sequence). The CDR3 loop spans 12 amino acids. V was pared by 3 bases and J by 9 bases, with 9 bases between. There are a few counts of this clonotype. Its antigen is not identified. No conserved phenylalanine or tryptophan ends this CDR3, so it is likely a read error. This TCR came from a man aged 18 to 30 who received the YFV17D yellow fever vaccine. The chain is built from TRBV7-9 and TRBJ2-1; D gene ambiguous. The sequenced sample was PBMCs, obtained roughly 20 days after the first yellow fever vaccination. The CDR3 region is CASSFQSGEQFL. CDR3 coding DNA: TGTGCCAGCAGCTTTCAAAGTGGTGAGCAGTTCTTG.